Listed below are T cell receptor beta chains from one sample, sequenced in a study of beta chain features in type 1 diabetes. Generated by immunoSEQ multiplex PCR, the TCRdb table keeps only in-frame clones and is missing some. The table includes some 250,000 clones, around 14% detected once. Sequenced: naive CD4+ T cells from blood. All receptors derive from a man aged 30-40 years with type 1 diabetes. Each CDR3 is given with its conserved first and last residue. The D gene is left open where the match is weak. Clone sizes are given selectively: once, few, many, or a class where the clone is expanded.

v_call,j_call,clone_size,d_call,cdr3_nt,cdr3_aa
TRBV6-5,TRBJ1-2,.,.,TGTGCCAGCACTCGGACACCCACTAACTATGGCTACACCTTC,CASTRTPTNYGYTF
TRBV6-5,TRBJ1-2,.,TRBD1,TGTGCCAGCAGTTTAGGACAGGGAGGTTACTATGGCTACACCTTC,CASSLGQGGYYGYTF
TRBV5-6,TRBJ1-1,.,.,TGTGCCAGCAGCACTGCTCAGGAGGTTTACACTGAAGCTTTCTTT,CASSTAQEVYTEAFF
TRBV27,TRBJ1-2,few,TRBD1,TGTGCCAGCAGTCCAATCGGCGGGACAGGAAGCTATGGCTACACCTTC,CASSPIGGTGSYGYTF
TRBV4-1,TRBJ2-3,.,TRBD2,TGCGCCAGCAGCCAAGCGGGGTCTAGCGGGTTCTCTAGCACAGATACGCAGTATTTT,CASSQAGSSGFSSTDTQYF
TRBV6-6,TRBJ1-4,few,.,TGTGCCAGCAGTTACCCGGAGACAGGATCTAATGAAAAACTGTTTTTT,CASSYPETGSNEKLFF
TRBV29-1,TRBJ2-1,few,TRBD2,TGCAGCGTTGGCCACCTACTAGCGTGGAACAATGAGCAGTTCTTC,CSVGHLLAWNNEQFF
TRBV29-1,TRBJ1-2,few,.,TGCAGCGTTGGGGGGGGCGGCTACACCTTC,CSVGGGGYTF
TRBV18,TRBJ2-3,.,.,TGTGCCAGCTCACCCGGACTCCAAGATACGCAGTATTTT,CASSPGLQDTQYF
TRBV30,TRBJ2-1,.,TRBD2,TGTGCCTGGAGCACCGGGACTAGCGCCCTCTCCTACAATGAGCAGTTCTTC,CAWSTGTSALSYNEQFF
TRBV23-1,TRBJ1-6,once,.,TGCGCCAGCAGTCAATCACGGGTTTCACCCCTCCACTTT,CASSQSRVSPLHF
TRBV27,TRBJ1-1,.,.,TGTGCCAGCAGTACAGGACAGACTGGTGCTTTCTTT,CASSTGQTGAFF
TRBV11-3,TRBJ2-1,few,TRBD2,TGTGCCAGCAGCTATAGCGGGGGGGCTGATAATGAGCAGTTCTTC,CASSYSGGADNEQFF
TRBV19,TRBJ1-2,.,.,TGTGCCAGTAGTATCCCAGGGTTTGGCTACACCTTC,CASSIPGFGYTF
TRBV28,TRBJ2-1,.,TRBD2,TGTGCCAGCAGTTTATCTAGCGGGGGGCCGTTCTTC,CASSLSSGGPFF
TRBV21-1,TRBJ2-5,.,.,TGTGCCAGCAGCCTCCAGCGAGCGGCCCAAGAGACCCAGTACTTC,CASSLQRAAQETQYF
TRBV20-1,TRBJ2-1,.,.,TGCAGTGTCCCGGGTGCGAATGAGCAGTTCTTC,CSVPGANEQFF
TRBV2,TRBJ2-7,.,TRBD1,TGTGCCAGCAGGCCGGACAGGCCCTCCTACGAGCAGTACTTC,CASRPDRPSYEQYF
TRBV5-4,TRBJ2-1,few,.,TGTGCCAGCAGCCCCCGGGGTTACAATGAGCAGTTCTTC,CASSPRGYNEQFF
TRBV5-4,TRBJ1-2,.,TRBD1,TGTGCCAGCAGCTTGCGGGCAGGGGGCGAGGGTGGCTACACCTTC,CASSLRAGGEGGYTF
TRBV10-3,TRBJ1-5,.,.,TGTGCCATCAGTGATCGAGGTATTAGCAATCAGCCCCAGCATTTT,CAISDRGISNQPQHF
TRBV5-1,TRBJ1-5,.,.,TGCGCCAGCAGCTTGGGACAGAACAATCAGCCCCAGCATTTT,CASSLGQNNQPQHF
TRBV6-1,TRBJ2-1,.,TRBD2,TGTGCCAGCAGGGGGCCGGGACTAGCCTACAATGAGCAGTTCTTC,CASRGPGLAYNEQFF
TRBV13,TRBJ2-7,few,.,TGTGCCAGCAGCCCCATGGCGAGGAACGGTTACGAGCAGTACTTC,CASSPMARNGYEQYF
TRBV9,TRBJ1-1,.,.,TGTGCCAGCAGCCCAGAGGCGCCTGGGAACACTGAAGCTTTCTTT,CASSPEAPGNTEAFF
TRBV25-1,TRBJ2-7,few,.,TGTGCCAGCAGTTTTTCCGGGGCCTACGAGCAGTACTTC,CASSFSGAYEQYF
TRBV7-9,TRBJ1-2,few,.,TGTGCCAGCAGCTCGGGAACGGGGGACTATGGCTACACCTTC,CASSSGTGDYGYTF
TRBV25-1,TRBJ2-5,few,TRBD2,TGTGCCAGCAGTGGGACTAGCGGGAGGGCCTGGGAGACCCAGTACTTC,CASSGTSGRAWETQYF
TRBV5-1,TRBJ1-1,few,TRBD1,TGCGCCAGCAGCCCTCCGGGACAGGGGAACACTGAAGCTTTCTTT,CASSPPGQGNTEAFF
TRBV7-2,TRBJ2-2,once,.,TGTGCCAGCAGCTTAGACGGGAGCACCGGGGAGCTGTTTTTT,CASSLDGSTGELFF
TRBV19,TRBJ1-5,.,.,TGTGCCAGTAGTATAGAGGAGAGTATCAAGCCCCAGCATTTT,CASSIEESIKPQHF
TRBV5-4,TRBJ2-5,.,.,TGTGCCAGCAGCGCGGGGCTAGGGGAAGAGACCCAGTACTTC,CASSAGLGEETQYF
TRBV30,TRBJ2-3,.,TRBD1,TGTGCCTGGAGCCGGACAGGGGCGGACACAGATACGCAGTATTTT,CAWSRTGADTDTQYF
TRBV5-4,TRBJ2-5,few,.,TGTGCCAGCAGCTTCCCTACAGGTCGGGGGGAGACCCAGTACTTC,CASSFPTGRGETQYF
TRBV5-1,TRBJ2-3,.,.,TGCGCCAGCAGCTTAACAGGGAAGGATACGCAGTATTTT,CASSLTGKDTQYF
TRBV7-9,TRBJ2-1,.,TRBD2,TGTGCCAGCGGGGGGGATACCAATGAGCAGTTCTTC,CASGGDTNEQFF
TRBV4-2,TRBJ2-7,few,TRBD2,TGTGCCAGCAGCCAAGATAGACTAGCGGGAATCTACGAGCAGTACTTC,CASSQDRLAGIYEQYF
TRBV12-5,TRBJ2-3,.,.,TGTGCTAGTGGTTTGAGGGGGGATACGCAGTATTTT,CASGLRGDTQYF
TRBV6-6,TRBJ1-2,.,TRBD1,TGTGCCAGCACATATGACAGGGCGGGTGGCTACACCTTC,CASTYDRAGGYTF
TRBV7-9,TRBJ2-2,few,.,TGTGCCAGCAGCTTGGCCGCCGGGGCGAACACCGGGGAGCTGTTTTTT,CASSLAAGANTGELFF
TRBV29-1,TRBJ2-7,.,.,TGCAGCGTTGACGTAGCCTACGAGCAGTACTTC,CSVDVAYEQYF
TRBV5-1,TRBJ2-2,.,.,TGCGCCAGCAGCACTTCTGCGAACACCGGGGAGCTGTTTTTT,CASSTSANTGELFF
TRBV29-1,TRBJ2-1,few,.,TGCAGCGTTGGGGCGGGACAGTTGAGCTCCTACAATGAGCAGTTCTTC,CSVGAGQLSSYNEQFF